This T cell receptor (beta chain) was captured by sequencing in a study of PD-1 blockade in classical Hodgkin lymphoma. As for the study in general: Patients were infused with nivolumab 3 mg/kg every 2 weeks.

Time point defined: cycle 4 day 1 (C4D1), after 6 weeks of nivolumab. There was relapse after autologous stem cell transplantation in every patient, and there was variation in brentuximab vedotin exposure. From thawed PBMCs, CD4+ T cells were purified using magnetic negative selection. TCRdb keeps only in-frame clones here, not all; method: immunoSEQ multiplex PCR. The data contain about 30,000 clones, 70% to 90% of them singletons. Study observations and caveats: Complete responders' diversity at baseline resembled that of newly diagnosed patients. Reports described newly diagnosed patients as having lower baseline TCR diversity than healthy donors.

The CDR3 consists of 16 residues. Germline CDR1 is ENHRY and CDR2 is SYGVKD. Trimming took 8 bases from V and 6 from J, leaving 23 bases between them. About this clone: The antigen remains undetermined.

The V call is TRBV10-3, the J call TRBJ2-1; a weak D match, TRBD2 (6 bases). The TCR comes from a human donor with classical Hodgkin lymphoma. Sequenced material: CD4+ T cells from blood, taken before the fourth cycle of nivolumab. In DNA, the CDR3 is TGTGCCATCGCGGGGACGACTAGTTCGTATTTCAATGAGCAGTTCTTC. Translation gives CAIAGTTSSYFNEQFF.